A selection of T cell receptor beta chains follows, all from one sample in a study of T cell responses to AZD1222 COVID-19 vaccine. Assay used: immunoSEQ multiplex PCR; TCRdb lists only in-frame clones, some missing. The table lists over 130,000 clones, 91% of them singletons. The sequences come from peripheral blood, collected 28 days after the second dose of the MenACWY control vaccine. These receptor sequences come from an adult who received the MenACWY meningococcal vaccine as a control. Each CDR3 is given with its conserved first and last residue. A D gene is named only where the DNA matches it firmly. The listing skips clone size in some rows; elsewhere it reads once, few, many or a size class.

clone_size d_call j_call v_call cdr3_aa cdr3_nt
- TRBD1 TRBJ1-2 TRBV6-2/TRBV6-3 CASSYSDRGVRGYTF TGTGCCAGCAGTTACTCCGACAGGGGGGTGCGTGGCTACACCTTC
- - TRBJ2-5 TRBV5-1 CASSLTETQYF TGCGCCAGCAGCTTGACAGAGACCCAGTACTTC
- TRBD1 TRBJ2-5 TRBV2 CASSPDRVRETQYF TGTGCCAGCAGCCCAGACAGGGTTCGGGAGACCCAGTACTTC
once TRBD1 TRBJ1-4 TRBV5-1 CASSIGQGGFEKLFF TGCGCCAGCAGCATAGGACAGGGAGGATTTGAAAAACTGTTTTTT
- - TRBJ2-7 TRBV6-5 CASSSRMAYEQYF TGTGCCAGCAGTTCGCGGATGGCCTACGAGCAGTACTTC
- TRBD2 TRBJ2-1 TRBV6-2/TRBV6-3 CASSYTTSIPGNEQFF TGTGCCAGCAGTTACACGACTAGCATTCCGGGGAATGAGCAGTTCTTC
- - TRBJ1-5 TRBV7-8 CASSSDWGPDSNQPQHF TGTGCCAGCAGCTCGGATTGGGGCCCCGATAGCAATCAGCCCCAGCATTTT
few - TRBJ1-5 TRBV2 CASRGETAYNQPQHF TGTGCCAGCAGGGGGGAGACAGCCTACAATCAGCCCCAGCATTTT
- TRBD1 TRBJ1-4 TRBV6-5 CASSSGQGYEKLFF TGTGCCAGCAGTTCGGGACAGGGGTACGAAAAACTGTTTTTT
- - TRBJ1-6 TRBV2 CASSEETVSSYNSPLHF TGTGCCAGCAGTGAAGAGACAGTTAGCTCCTATAATTCACCCCTCCACTTT
- - TRBJ2-7 TRBV6-5 CASSYSFEGPYEQYF TGTGCCAGCAGTTACTCTTTTGAGGGTCCCTACGAGCAGTACTTC
once - TRBJ2-1 TRBV7-8 CASSHTEGMGFF TGTGCCAGCAGCCACACGGAGGGGATGGGGTTCTTC
- TRBD2 TRBJ2-2 TRBV28 CASSLAGAGTGELFF TGTGCCAGCAGTTTGGCGGGAGCGGGCACCGGGGAGCTGTTTTTT
- TRBD1 TRBJ1-3 TRBV28 CASSPGGAGNTIYF TGTGCCAGCTCCCCAGGGGGCGCGGGAAACACCATATATTTT
- - TRBJ2-5 TRBV5-1 CASSLSDPGQPRAQYF TGCGCCAGCAGCTTGTCTGACCCCGGACAGCCCAGGGCCCAGTACTTC
- TRBD1 TRBJ1-1 TRBV24-1 CATGGGSNTEAFF TGTGCCACCGGAGGGGGCAGTAACACTGAAGCTTTCTTT
- TRBD2 TRBJ2-7 TRBV9 CASSVSGLAYEQYF TGTGCCAGCAGCGTTAGCGGGTTAGCCTACGAGCAGTACTTC
few - TRBJ1-1 TRBV3-1/TRBV3-2 CASSQNTGNTEAFF TGTGCCAGCAGCCAAAACACGGGGAACACTGAAGCTTTCTTT
- - TRBJ2-5 TRBV7-8 CASSSGGETQYF TGTGCCAGCAGTTCGGGCGGGGAGACCCAGTACTTC
few TRBD1 TRBJ2-2 TRBV5-1 CASSLGDSTGELFF TGCGCCAGCAGCTTGGGGGACAGCACCGGGGAGCTGTTTTTT
- - TRBJ2-1 TRBV7-9 CASSSRQGHNEQFF TGTGCCAGCAGCTCCAGGCAGGGTCACAATGAGCAGTTCTTC
once - TRBJ2-7 TRBV12-3/TRBV12-4 CASGRATGEQYF TGTGCCTCCGGCAGGGCCACCGGGGAGCAGTACTTC
- - TRBJ1-1 TRBV4-3 CASSPSRVGGEAFF TGCGCCAGCAGCCCCTCTCGGGTTGGTGGTGAAGCTTTCTTT
- - TRBJ1-1 TRBV18 CASSPVPRDTEAFF TGTGCCAGCTCACCGGTCCCACGGGACACTGAAGCTTTCTTT
- TRBD1 TRBJ2-2 TRBV11-2 CASSLDWDRGRSGELFF TGTGCCAGCAGCTTAGACTGGGACAGGGGGCGGTCCGGGGAGCTGTTTTTT
- - TRBJ2-1 TRBV19 CASSPQARLDNEQFF TGTGCCAGTAGCCCCCAGGCACGCCTCGACAATGAGCAGTTCTTC
once - TRBJ1-5 TRBV20-1 CSASSFSNQPQHF TGCAGTGCTAGTTCTTTTAGCAATCAGCCCCAGCATTTT
few - TRBJ2-2 TRBV7-9 CASSFGMTGELFF TGTGCCAGCAGCTTTGGGATGACCGGGGAGCTGTTTTTT
few TRBD2 TRBJ2-7 TRBV15 CATSRDLSGNFGGEQYF TGTGCCACCAGCAGAGATCTTAGCGGGAACTTCGGGGGGGAGCAGTACTTC
- TRBD1 TRBJ2-3 TRBV3-1/TRBV3-2 CASSQGDRGSTDTQYF TGTGCCAGCAGCCAAGGAGACAGGGGCAGCACAGATACGCAGTATTTT
- - TRBJ1-6 TRBV21-1 CASSKYARPNSPLHF TGTGCCAGCAGCAAATACGCCAGACCTAATTCACCCCTCCACTTT
once TRBD2 TRBJ2-3 TRBV3-1/TRBV3-2 CASSQRTSGRHTQYF TGTGCCAGCAGCCAGAGGACTAGCGGGAGACATACGCAGTATTTT
- - TRBJ1-6 TRBV9 CASSVETATNSPLHF TGTGCCAGCAGCGTCGAGACAGCGACCAATTCACCCCTCCACTTT
- - TRBJ2-2 TRBV4-3 CASSQGKVAGDTGELFF TGCGCCAGCAGCCAAGGGAAGGTAGCAGGGGACACCGGGGAGCTGTTTTTT
- TRBD1 TRBJ1-4 TRBV6-2/TRBV6-3 CASSPRGPNEKLFF TGTGCCAGCAGCCCCAGGGGGCCTAATGAAAAACTGTTTTTT
- - TRBJ2-7 TRBV30 CAWKPESYEQYF TGTGCCTGGAAGCCGGAAAGCTACGAGCAGTACTTC
- - TRBJ2-1 TRBV7-9 CASSLVVDNEQFF TGTGCCAGCAGCTTAGTCGTAGATAATGAGCAGTTCTTC
- - TRBJ2-3 TRBV24-1 CATSDLDTQYF TGTGCCACCAGTGATTTAGATACGCAGTATTTT
- TRBD1 TRBJ1-6 TRBV7-8 CASSVRDSRFTSPLHF TGTGCCAGCAGCGTACGGGACAGCAGATTTACTTCACCCCTCCACTTT
- - TRBJ2-7 TRBV10-3 CAISDPGETYEQYF TGTGCCATCAGTGACCCTGGGGAGACCTACGAGCAGTACTTC
once - TRBJ1-5 TRBV7-8 CASSPAGANSNQPQHF TGTGCCAGCAGCCCTGCCGGGGCGAATAGCAATCAGCCCCAGCATTTT
- TRBD2 TRBJ2-1 TRBV30 CAWTPARTSGIYEQFF TGTGCCTGGACTCCAGCCCGGACTAGCGGGATCTATGAGCAGTTCTTC
few TRBD1 TRBJ1-6 TRBV2 CASSKGQGANNSPLHF TGTGCCAGCAGTAAAGGACAGGGGGCTAATAATTCACCCCTCCACTTT
few TRBD2 TRBJ2-7 TRBV7-2 CASSLALAGGGEQYF TGTGCCAGCAGCTTAGCGCTAGCGGGAGGGGGAGAGCAGTACTTC
few - TRBJ2-2 TRBV9 CASKLEGGANTGELFF TGTGCCAGCAAACTCGAAGGGGGTGCGAACACCGGGGAGCTGTTTTTT
- - TRBJ1-5 TRBV25-1 CASTRDDGQPQHF TGTGCCAGCACCAGGGACGACGGTCAGCCCCAGCATTTT
- - TRBJ1-3 TRBV18 CASSPQGSGNTIYF TGTGCCAGCTCACCCCAGGGATCCGGAAACACCATATATTTT
- - TRBJ2-7 TRBV7-9 CASSLASRAIGEQYF TGTGCCAGCAGCTTAGCTTCCAGGGCAATCGGCGAGCAGTACTTC
- - TRBJ2-2 TRBV28 CASRLTGNTGELFF TGTGCCAGCAGGTTGACAGGGAACACCGGGGAGCTGTTTTTT
- - TRBJ1-2 TRBV13 CASSTGNGYTF TGTGCCAGCAGCACAGGGAATGGCTACACCTTC
- TRBD1 TRBJ1-6 TRBV2 CASTAGTANSPLHF TGTGCCAGCACAGCCGGGACAGCCAATTCACCCCTCCACTTT
- - TRBJ2-3 TRBV3-1/TRBV3-2 CASSLNSGTDTQYF TGTGCCAGCAGCCTAAACTCGGGAACAGATACGCAGTATTTT
- - TRBJ2-7 TRBV19 CASMGSSYEQYF TGTGCCAGTATGGGCAGTTCCTACGAGCAGTACTTC
- - TRBJ1-3 TRBV5-6 CASSWGSSGNTIYF TGTGCCAGCAGCTGGGGGAGCTCTGGAAACACCATATATTTT
- TRBD1 TRBJ2-7 TRBV10-3 CAIRPGQGSYEQYF TGTGCCATCAGGCCGGGACAGGGGTCCTACGAGCAGTACTTC
- TRBD1 TRBJ2-7 TRBV27 CASSPRQGILYEQYF TGTGCCAGCAGTCCCAGACAGGGGATCCTCTACGAGCAGTACTTC
- TRBD1 TRBJ1-2 TRBV6-5 CASGQGPYGYTF TGTGCCAGCGGACAGGGGCCCTATGGCTACACCTTC
- - TRBJ1-3 TRBV25-1 CASSEERTGNTIYF TGTGCCAGCAGTGAGGAGAGGACTGGAAACACCATATATTTT